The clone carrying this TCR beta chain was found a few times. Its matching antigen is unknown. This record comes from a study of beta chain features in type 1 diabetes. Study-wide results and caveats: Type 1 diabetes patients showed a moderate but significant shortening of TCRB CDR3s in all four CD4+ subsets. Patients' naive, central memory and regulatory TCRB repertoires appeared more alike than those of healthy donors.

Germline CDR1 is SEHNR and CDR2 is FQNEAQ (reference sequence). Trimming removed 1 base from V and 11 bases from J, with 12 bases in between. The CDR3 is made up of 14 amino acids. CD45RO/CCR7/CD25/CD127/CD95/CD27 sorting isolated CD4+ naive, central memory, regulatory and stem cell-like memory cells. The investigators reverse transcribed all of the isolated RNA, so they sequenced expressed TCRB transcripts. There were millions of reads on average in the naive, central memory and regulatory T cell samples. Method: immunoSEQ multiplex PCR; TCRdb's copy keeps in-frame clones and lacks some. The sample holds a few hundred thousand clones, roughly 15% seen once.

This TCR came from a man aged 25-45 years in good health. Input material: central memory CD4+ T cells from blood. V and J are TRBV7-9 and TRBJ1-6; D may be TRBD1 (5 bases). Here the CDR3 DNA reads TGTGCCAGCAGCTTAGAATTGGCGGGGGCACCCCTCCACTTT. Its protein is CASSLELAGAPLHF.